What follows describes a single TCR beta chain. How the authors handled the data: Reference gene primer amplification yielded estimated nucleated cell counts. Sequencing used immunoSEQ multiplex PCR; TCRdb keeps in-frame clones, though not all of them. The V and J calls and clone size come from that table; D and trimming were worked out from the DNA. The sample shows some 68,000 clones, roughly 89% of them seen only once. The record originates from a study of blood T cell repertoires in COVID-19. For the study at large: COVID-19 samples collected from the United States, Italy and Spain covered acute and convalescent phases. T cells, B-cell-depleted T cells, or PBMCs supplied cDNA or gDNA.

V was cut by 3 bases and J by 7 bases, with 10 bases left in between. CDR1 is SNHLY, CDR2 FYNNEI, per germline. The CDR3 sequence is 12 residues long. The TCR sequence derives from a man between 50 and 59 years old with active COVID-19. Sequencing used peripheral blood. The chain links TRBV2 to TRBJ2-7; D unresolved. This CDR3 reads CASSDTALEQYF. In DNA, the CDR3 is TGTGCCAGCAGTGACACAGCCTTGGAGCAGTACTTC.